This T cell receptor beta chain is from a study of CD8+ T cells in alopecia areata. Study summary: At a dose of 5 to 10 mg twice daily, oral tofacitinib was given to treated patients. Tofacitinib administration persisted for 6 to 18 months, succeeded by 6 months off drug.

A note on this clone: No antigen is known for it.

Treatment here: oral pan-JAK inhibitor, 5-10 mg twice daily. RNA extraction and reverse transcription yielded cDNA as sequencing template. Using immunoSEQ multiplex PCR, the repertoire was profiled, and TCRdb retains in-frame clones only, with some absent. The sample lists under 350,000 clones, about three fifths occurring once. Notes on the study in general: On tofacitinib, scalp clonality and expanded CD8+ clones among top 100 fell significantly.

V was pared by 1 base and J by 3 bases, with 6 bases between. Per the germline V gene, CDR1 is GTSNPN and CDR2 is SVGIG (reference sequence). The CDR3 length is 12 residues. Source: CD4+ T cells sorted from blood, taken at week 24, from a patient treated with tofacitinib. The chain joins TRBV30 to TRBJ1-2; D remains unclear. The source is a human donor with alopecia areata. CDR3 coding DNA: TGTGCCTGGAGTGCGCAACACTATGGCTACACCTTC. It codes for CAWSAQHYGYTF.